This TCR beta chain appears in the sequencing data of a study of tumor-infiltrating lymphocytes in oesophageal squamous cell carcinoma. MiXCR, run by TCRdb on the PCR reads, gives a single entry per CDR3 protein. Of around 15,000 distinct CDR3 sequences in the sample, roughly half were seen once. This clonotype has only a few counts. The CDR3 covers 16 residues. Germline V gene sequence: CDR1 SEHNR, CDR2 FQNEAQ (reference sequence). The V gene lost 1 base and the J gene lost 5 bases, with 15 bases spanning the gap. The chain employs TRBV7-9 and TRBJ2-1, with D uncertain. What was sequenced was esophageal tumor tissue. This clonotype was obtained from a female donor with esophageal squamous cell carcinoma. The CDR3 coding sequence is TGTGCCAGCAGCTTAGTCCTTACTCACCTCGACAATGAGCAGTTCTTC. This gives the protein CASSLVLTHLDNEQFF. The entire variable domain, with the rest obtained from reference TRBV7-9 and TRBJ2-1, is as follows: DTGVSQNPRHKITKRGQNVTFRCDPISEHNRLYWYRQTLGQGPEFLTYFQNEAQLEKSRLLSDRFSAERPKGSFSTLEIQRTEQGDSAMYLCASSLVLTHLDNEQFFGPGTRLTVL.